This T cell receptor (beta chain) emerged from a study of neurological immune-mediated disorders. Findings of the study overall: In HTLV-1-associated myelopathy, TCR clonal expansion was greatest, and in multiple sclerosis it was least, below healthy controls. None of the CDR3 amino acid sequences of expanded clones recurred across subjects, suggesting private repertoires in all groups.

The cDNA was produced through 5'RACE with 10-nucleotide random UMIs. From the 5' RACE reads, TCRdb called clonotypes with MiXCR, one entry per CDR3 protein. The sample yields 20,000 to 25,000 distinct CDR3 sequences, 5% to 7% seen once. Germline CDR1 and CDR2: SGHAT and FQNNGV. V was clipped by 1 base and J by 5 bases, with 21 bases between them. The CDR3 has 18 residues. This clonotype was picked up many times. Its matching antigen is unknown. Libraries from sorted cells used 900,000 to 1,000,000 T cells (CD4+ or CD8+). The J gene is TRBJ2-1, the V gene TRBV11-2; tentative D call: TRBD2 (6 bases). This receptor was taken from a man younger than 35 in good health. Sequencing used CD8+ T cells from blood. CDR3 in DNA: TGTGCCAGCAGCTTAGTCTTTCAAGCGGGCATCTTTCACAATGAGCAGTTCTTC. It specifies CASSLVFQAGIFHNEQFF.